This T cell receptor beta chain was recovered during a study of blood T cell repertoires in COVID-19. Study context: The United States, Italy and Spain were the sources of the acute and convalescent COVID-19 samples. PBMCs, B-cell-depleted T cells, or T cells provided the cDNA or gDNA that made up the material.

In the study's own analysis: Reference gene primer amplification gave nucleated cell count estimates. TCRdb's copy holds only in-frame clones and misses some; the assay was immunoSEQ multiplex PCR. The V and J calls and clone size come from that table; D and trimming were worked out from the DNA. The sample has around 250,000 clones, over 75% seen once. Participants were aged about 18 to 100 years, lived in roughly 23 US areas, and enrolled virtually. There are 14 residues in the CDR3. V lost 4 bases and J lost 8, with 17 bases in between. Germline V gene lookup returns CDR1 SGHRS and CDR2 YFSETQ. Sequenced input: PBMCs or T cells enriched from blood (not recorded which). The TCR comes from a woman aged 45-59 years with acute COVID-19. The rearrangement joins TRBV5-1 to TRBJ2-3, with a weak D call TRBD1 (8 bases). In DNA, the CDR3 is TGCGCCAGCAGCCCAGGGGGCGGGGAGGGTACGCAGTATTTT. Protein sequence: CASSPGGGEGTQYF.